This T cell receptor beta chain was identified during a study of blood T cell repertoires in COVID-19. CDR3 length: 14 residues. Germline assignment: CDR1 SEHNR and CDR2 FQNEAQ (reference sequence). V was pared by 1 base and J by 4 bases, with 5 bases between. In its sample, this clone was seen many times. The data were produced by immunoSEQ multiplex PCR, yet TCRdb's version contains in-frame clones alone and is incomplete. The sample contains approximately 98,000 clones, 65% to 80% of which appear only once. The sample taken for sequencing was peripheral blood. This clonotype was sampled from a woman aged 40 to 50 with acute or convalescent COVID-19. The chain is built from TRBV7-9 and TRBJ1-6; unclear D gene. The CDR3 here is CASSLEQYNSPLHF. The CDR3 region has the DNA TGTGCCAGCAGCTTAGAACAGTATAATTCACCCCTCCACTTT. The full variable domain, rest sourced from reference TRBV7-9 and TRBJ1-6, is DTGVSQNPRHKITKRGQNVTFRCDPISEHNRLYWYRQTLGQGPEFLTYFQNEAQLEKSRLLSDRFSAERPKGSFSTLEIQRTEQGDSAMYLCASSLEQYNSPLHFGNGTRLTVT.